Presented here are 5 T cell receptor beta chains from one specimen sequenced in a study of blood T cell repertoires in COVID-19. The protocol was immunoSEQ multiplex PCR, while the TCRdb copy is restricted to in-frame clones and leaves out a portion. The repertoire consists of about 160,000 clones, with roughly 88% occurring once and the leading ten covering less than 8.5%. Material: PBMCs or T cells enriched from blood (not recorded which). The receptors originated from a woman aged 50 to 65 who had recovered from COVID-19.

This clone was observed a single time. The rearrangement links TRBV7-9 to TRBJ1-2; no definite D call. V was clipped by 4 bases and J by 4 bases, with 10 bases between them. The germline V gene encodes CDR1 SEHNR and CDR2 FQNEAQ (reference sequence). The CDR3 is made up of 13 amino acids. In DNA, the CDR3 is TGTGCCAGCAGCTCTGGGCAGCCCTATGGCTACACCTTC. Its translation: CASSSGQPYGYTF.

J is TRBJ2-7 and V is TRBV2, with 9 nucleotides matching TRBD2. Looked up from germline, CDR1 is SNHLY and CDR2 is FYNNEI. With 3 bases clipped from V and 4 bases from J, the junction kept 7 bases outside the gene matches. The CDR3 consists of 15 residues. CDR3 sequence (DNA): TGTGCCAGCAGTGAGGTGGGCAGCGGGGGGTACGAGCAGTACTTC. Translated, it gives CASSEVGSGGYEQYF.

The chain recombines TRBV12-2 with TRBJ2-3; the table's D call, TRBD2, was not checked against the DNA. TRBV12-2 is reported as a pseudogene. This CDR3 contains 14 residues. The CDR3 here is CASRTPVRSATQYF. Here the CDR3 DNA reads TGTGCAAGTCGCACCCCAGTACGGAGCGCGACGCAGTATTTT.

This chain connects TRBV19 to TRBJ1-5; 8 bases are shared with TRBD1. V lost 4 bases to trimming and J lost 2 bases; unmatched junction nucleotides: 10. This CDR3 comprises 17 residues. Germline-derived CDR1 and CDR2 are LNHDA and SQIVND (reference sequence). The CDR3 coding sequence is TGTGCCAGTAGTAAGACAGGCGGACAGGGAGGCAATCAGCCCCAGCATTTT. It encodes CASSKTGGQGGNQPQHF.

The chain uses TRBV30 and TRBJ1-2; 12 bases are shared with TRBD1. V lost 5 bases to trimming and J lost 8 bases; unmatched junction nucleotides: 3. The CDR3 is made up of 12 amino acids. Germline V gene lookup returns CDR1 GTSNPN and CDR2 SVGIG (reference sequence). The CDR3: CAWGGTGGGYTF. The CDR3 DNA is TGTGCCTGGGGAGGGACAGGGGGCGGCTACACCTTC.